One sample yielded the 24 T cell receptor beta chains listed below, sequenced in a study of blood T cells in healthy people across ages. Alongside a J-beta primer mix, a sample-barcoded 5' primer served in a second PCR lasting about 7 to 11 cycles. TCRdb ran MiXCR on the 5' RACE reads and lists one entry per CDR3 protein. The sample contains roughly 790,000 distinct CDR3 sequences, roughly 44% of which appear only once. The sequenced sample consisted of blood. All receptors derive from a woman aged 55-69 years in good health.

The CDR3 sequence: CASRGGLATDTQYF. CDR3 DNA sequence: TGTGCCAGCAGGGGGGGACTAGCGACAGATACGCAGTATTTT. This chain links TRBV2 with TRBJ2-3; 10 bases map to TRBD2. Germline CDR1 is SNHLY and CDR2 is FYNNEI. There are 14 residues in the CDR3. The J segment lost 3 bases and the V segment lost 6 bases, leaving 3 bases of the junction unmatched.

This clonotype was picked up many times. This chain links TRBV7-2 with TRBJ2-3; no clear D. The germline gives CDR1 SGHTA, CDR2 FQGNSA. Between the trimmed V and J ends, which lost 6 bases and 6 bases, there was a span of 13 bases. This CDR3 is 13 amino acids long. The CDR3 sequence is CASSKTNLDTQYF. The CDR3 DNA sequence: TGTGCCAGCAGTAAAACCAACCTCGATACGCAGTATTTT. Based on the CDR3 plus reference TRBV7-2 and TRBJ2-3, the full variable domain is GAGVSQSPSNKVTEKGKDVELRCDPISGHTALYWYRQSLGQGLEFLIYFQGNSAPDKSGLPSDRFSAERTGGSVSTLTIQRTQQEDSAVYLCASSKTNLDTQYFGPGTRLTVL.

Points on this clonotype: An end of the junction does not agree with germline; a read error may underlie this. V is TRBV10-3 and J is TRBJ2-1; 7 positions agree with TRBD1. CDR3 length: 13 amino acids. The V gene's germline CDR1 is ENHRY and CDR2 SYGVKD. CDR3 in amino acids: CVISGDSLNEQFF. CDR3 sequence (DNA): TGTGTCATCAGTGGGGACAGCCTCAATGAGCAGTTCTTC.

The chain joins TRBV6-1 to TRBJ2-1; D is unclear. Trimming took 0 bases from V and 11 from J, leaving 11 bases between them. The CDR3 totals 13 residues. Looked up from germline, CDR1 is MNHNS and CDR2 is SASEGT. The DNA of the CDR3 is TGTGCCAGCAGTGAAGCGTCCAGGCCCAAGCAGTTCTTC. Encoded protein: CASSEASRPKQFF.

The gene calls are TRBV12-3 or TRBV12-4 and TRBJ2-7, with 7 bases fitting TRBD2. The V segment lost 6 bases and the J segment 0 bases; nucleotides outside the gene matches: 5. This CDR3 has 14 residues. CDR3 residues: CASSGLETSYEQYF. CDR3 in DNA: TGTGCCAGCAGCGGACTAGAGACCTCCTACGAGCAGTACTTC.

This clonotype has more than one count but fewer than ten. The V and J genes are TRBV20-1 and TRBJ2-3; D may be TRBD1 or TRBD2 (5 bases each). Trimming shortened V by 3 bases and J by 9 bases, and 10 bases separated the two germline ends. Per the germline V gene, CDR1 is DFQATT and CDR2 is SNEGSKA (reference sequence). The CDR3 is 11 residues long. The CDR3 nucleotides read TGCAGTGCTAGGGACTGGGGGACGCAGTATTTT. Translation: CSARDWGTQYF.

The V gene is TRBV12-3 or TRBV12-4, the J gene TRBJ2-3; D unclear. Trimming cost V 5 bases and J 2 bases, with 8 bases left between them. The CDR3 contains 13 residues. CDR3 coding DNA: TGTGCCAGCAGTATATTCAACACAGATACGCAGTATTTT. Translated, it gives CASSIFNTDTQYF.

The gene calls are TRBV20-1 and TRBJ2-5, with 11 bases aligning to TRBD2. Trimming removed 7 bases from V and 2 bases from J; junction bases left unmatched: 9. This CDR3 comprises 15 residues. Per the germline V gene, CDR1 is DFQATT and CDR2 is SNEGSKA (reference sequence). DNA of the CDR3: TGCAGTGTTACTATAGCGGGAGGGCCACAAGAGACCCAGTACTTC. Amino acids: CSVTIAGGPQETQYF.

This chain connects TRBV20-1 to TRBJ2-6, with D tentatively TRBD1 (5 bases). This CDR3 comprises 15 residues. Trimming took 8 bases from V and 0 from J, leaving 14 bases between them. Germline V gene lookup returns CDR1 DFQATT and CDR2 SNEGSKA (reference sequence). The CDR3 loop reads CSTGAGYSGANVLTF. CDR3 DNA: TGCAGTACTGGGGCCGGCTACTCTGGGGCCAACGTCCTGACTTTC.

The chain recombines TRBV15 with TRBJ2-1; D perhaps matches TRBD2 (5 bases). Germline-derived CDR1 and CDR2 are LNHNV and YYDKDF (reference sequence). CDR3 length equals 14 residues. V was clipped by 1 base and J by 7 bases, with 11 bases between them. The CDR3 DNA is TGTGCCACCAGCAGAGGGGAGAAAAGGAATGAGCAGTTCTTC. It translates to CATSRGEKRNEQFF.

CDR3 amino acids: CSVEITSGRLKNIQYF. The CDR3, as DNA: TGCAGCGTTGAAATCACTAGCGGGAGATTGAAAAACATTCAGTACTTC. V and J are TRBV29-1 and TRBJ2-4, with TRBD2 matching 11 bases. The CDR3 runs to 16 residues. Germline CDR1 SQVTM, CDR2 ANQGSEA. Losses at the gene ends were 2 bases for V and 4 bases for J; bases not matched to a gene: 7.

Turning to this clonotype: The junction shows a germline mismatch at one end, possibly a read error. The chain has TRBV6-2 or TRBV6-3 and TRBJ2-7; TRBD2 might be the D (5 bases). The CDR3 loop spans 12 amino acids. CDR1 MNHEY and CDR2 SVGEGT come from the germline V gene. CDR3 protein: CAGSLGAYEQYF. The CDR3 DNA reads as TGTGCCGGCAGCCTCGGGGCCTACGAGCAGTACTTC.

The chain links TRBV7-2 to TRBJ2-4; no firm D call. This CDR3 region has 18 residues. V lost 0 bases, J lost 1 base, and 16 bases lay in between. Germline CDR1 is SGHTA and CDR2 is FQGNSA. CDR3 bases: TGTGCCAGCAGCTTAGCCTTGACCTATGGGGTGGCCAAAAACATTCAGTACTTC. Its protein is CASSLALTYGVAKNIQYF.

The V call is TRBV6-1, the J call TRBJ1-1; D unresolved. The V end lost 2 bases, the J end lost 0 bases, and 10 bases lay between the germline ends. Germline lookup yields CDR1 MNHNS and CDR2 SASEGT. This CDR3 contains 15 residues. CDR3 coding DNA: TGTGCCAGCAGTGAAATCGCAGTTATGAACACTGAAGCTTTCTTT. Its protein is CASSEIAVMNTEAFF.

V usage is TRBV7-9 and J usage is TRBJ2-1; D is undetermined. Between the trimmed V and J ends, which lost 5 bases and 8 bases, there was a span of 13 bases. This CDR3 contains 13 residues. Germline V gene lookup returns CDR1 SEHNR and CDR2 FQNEAQ (reference sequence). CDR3 protein: CASSVSAQHEQFF. CDR3 DNA sequence: TGTGCCAGCAGCGTGTCCGCACAGCATGAGCAGTTCTTC. The entire variable domain, with the rest obtained from reference TRBV7-9 and TRBJ2-1, is as follows: DTGVSQNPRHKITKRGQNVTFRCDPISEHNRLYWYRQTLGQGPEFLTYFQNEAQLEKSRLLSDRFSAERPKGSFSTLEIQRTEQGDSAMYLCASSVSAQHEQFFGPGTRLTVL.

V gene TRBV4-1 combines with J gene TRBJ2-4, with D unclear. The DNA end is a closer match to TRBJ2-7, so the J assignment may be wrong. CDR3 size: 15 residues. Germline V gives CDR1 MGHRA, CDR2 YSYEKL. The CDR3 reads CASSPPYMESYEQYF. In DNA form, the CDR3 reads TGCGCCAGCAGCCCCCCATACATGGAAAGCTACGAGCAGTACTTC.

This clonotype appeared a few times. The chain links TRBV7-3 to TRBJ2-1; no definite D call. Germline loops: CDR1 SGHTA, CDR2 FQGTGA. The CDR3 is 14 amino acids. V was pared by 4 bases and J by 5 bases, with 12 bases between. CDR3 sequence reads: CASSSTYRDNEQFF. Here the CDR3 DNA reads TGTGCCAGCAGCTCTACTTATCGGGACAATGAGCAGTTCTTC.

Concerning this clonotype: Germline is not matched at one junction end, which may reflect a read error. CDR3 amino acids: CAGSLTSGGTETQYF. The CDR3 coding sequence is TGTGCCGGCAGCTTGACTAGCGGTGGCACAGAGACGCAGTATTTT. The J gene is TRBJ2-3, the V gene TRBV7-2; TRBD2 matches 9 bases. Per the germline V gene, CDR1 is SGHTA and CDR2 is FQGNSA. The length of the CDR3 is 15 residues.

This rearrangement joins TRBV6-2 or TRBV6-3 to TRBJ1-2, with D uncertain. V was cut by 3 bases and J by 8 bases, with 13 bases left in between. The CDR3 is 13 amino acids. CDR1 is MNHEY and CDR2 is SVGEGT in the germline V gene. CDR3 bases: TGTGCCAGCAGTTATGTGTCGGTCGGGGGCTACACCTTC. Residues: CASSYVSVGGYTF.

This clonotype was seen a handful of times. V is TRBV20-1 and J is TRBJ1-6; D gene unclear. Trimming took off 4 bases at V and 5 bases at J, with 15 bases between the two ends. The CDR3 runs 15 residues. CDR1 is DFQATT and CDR2 is SNEGSKA in the germline V gene (reference sequence). CDR3 coding DNA: TGCAGTGCTAAGGGTGCTATAAGGGATAATTCACCCCTCCACTTT. It codes for CSAKGAIRDNSPLHF.

The table lists this clonotype with a count of one. V usage is TRBV7-3 and J usage is TRBJ2-2; no clear D gene. Deletions cut 2 bases from V and 3 bases from J, with 13 bases between. The germline gives CDR1 SGHTA, CDR2 FQGTGA. The CDR3 contains 16 residues. This CDR3 reads CASSLRRAEDTGELFF. CDR3 bases: TGTGCCAGCAGCTTACGCCGGGCCGAGGACACCGGGGAGCTGTTTTTT.

V usage is TRBV20-1 and J usage is TRBJ2-3, with D possibly being TRBD2 (6 bases). CDR1 is DFQATT, CDR2 SNEGSKA, per germline (reference sequence). The V gene lost 3 bases and the J gene lost 6 bases, with 13 bases spanning the gap. This CDR3 comprises 13 residues. The CDR3 DNA reads TGCAGTGCTAGCGGGAGCGAGGGGGATACGCAGTATTTT. Its protein product is CSASGSEGDTQYF.

This chain uses TRBV6-2 or TRBV6-3 with TRBJ2-7; 10 positions agree with TRBD2. Germline loops: CDR1 MNHEY, CDR2 SVGEGT. V trimming: 7 bases; J trimming: 4 bases; junction bases outside the gene matches: 10. This CDR3 is built from 15 residues. CDR3 DNA sequence: TGTGCCAGCACCGACGCTAGCGGGAGTGGTTACGAGCAGTACTTC. Residues: CASTDASGSGYEQYF.

Only a few counts were recorded for this clonotype. The chain employs TRBV7-3 and TRBJ2-3, with 7 bases aligning to TRBD2. Germline assignment: CDR1 SGHTA and CDR2 FQGTGA. V lost 4 bases to trimming and J lost 4 bases; unmatched junction nucleotides: 11. CDR3 length: 16 residues. The CDR3 loop reads CASSSGGSGGPDTQYF. In DNA form, the CDR3 reads TGTGCCAGCAGCTCTGGGGGGTCGGGGGGTCCAGATACGCAGTATTTT.